This T cell receptor beta chain was obtained from a study of T cells in Graves' hyperthyroidism and ophthalmopathy. About the study: Before any treatment, at initial diagnosis, peripheral blood was collected. Regarding the study as a whole: Peripheral blood also featured most of the thyroid clonotypes expanded above 0.001.

A lack of ophthalmopathy progression within 18 months defined stable Graves' hyperthyroidism. Uncontrolled infection, other autoimmune disease, pregnancy or lactation excluded patients. As for this clonotype: What it binds is not known.

TCR beta CDR3 regions were amplified from RNA transcripts. TCR CDR3 underwent first-round RT-PCR with the HTBI primer set. TCRdb processed the multiplex PCR reads anew with MiXCR; each CDR3 protein has one entry. The sample carries 700,000 or so distinct CDR3 sequences, roughly 17% recorded once. V dropped 0 bases and J dropped 0 bases, with 10 bases sitting between them. The germline V gene has CDR1 LGHNA and CDR2 YNFKEQ. The CDR3 totals 16 residues. The sequence was collected from a man aged 18 to 30 with Graves' hyperthyroidism. The chain recombines TRBV4-2 with TRBJ2-3; a weak D match, TRBD1 (6 bases). Sequenced input: blood. The CDR3 protein is CASSQDVTGSTDTQYF. The CDR3 nucleotides read TGTGCCAGCAGCCAAGATGTGACAGGAAGCACAGATACGCAGTATTTT.